The 3 T cell receptor beta chains given below trace back to one sample, sequenced in a study of blood T cell repertoires in COVID-19. The protocol was immunoSEQ multiplex PCR, while the TCRdb copy is restricted to in-frame clones and leaves out a portion. The table shows fewer than 130,000 clones, with around 84% occurring only once. Sequencing was performed on peripheral blood. These receptors came from a human donor in a cohort sampled during active COVID-19.

The chain uses TRBV11-2 and TRBJ2-5; 11 bases align to TRBD1. Per germline, CDR1 SGHAT and CDR2 FQNNGV. This CDR3 spans 16 amino acids. Trimming at V came to 6 bases and at J to 5 bases, leaving 11 bases not matched to a gene. CDR3 amino acids: CASRTGTGGLGETQYF. CDR3 in DNA: TGTGCCAGCAGAACCGGGACAGGGGGACTTGGGGAGACCCAGTACTTC.

V usage is TRBV5-1 and J usage is TRBJ2-3; TRBD2 matches 8 bases. Germline trimming cut 0 bases from V and 2 bases from J; bases unmatched to any gene: 2. The CDR3 loop spans 15 amino acids. The germline V gene encodes CDR1 SGHRS and CDR2 YFSETQ. In DNA form, the CDR3 reads TGCGCCAGCAGCTTGGTTAGCGGGACCACAGATACGCAGTATTTT. Its translation is CASSLVSGTTDTQYF.

This clone was counted a single time. V is TRBV9 and J is TRBJ2-3, with 7 bases identical to TRBD1. V was pared by 1 base and J by 2 bases, with 4 bases of the junction left unmatched. There are 15 residues in the CDR3. The V gene's germline CDR1 is SGDLS and CDR2 YYNGEE. CDR3 nucleotide sequence: TGTGCCAGCAGCGTAAGGGGGCTTGACACAGATACGCAGTATTTT. Translated: CASSVRGLDTDTQYF.